The 2 T cell receptor beta chains below all came from one sample that was sequenced in a study of cytomegalovirus exposure and HLA in healthy donors. PCR involved 60 Vbeta and 13 Jbeta primers. Sequencing was performed with immunoSEQ multiplex PCR; in TCRdb, only in-frame clones are kept and a portion is missing. The sample lists approximately 100,000 clones, approximately 79% occurring once. Sequencing was performed on PBMCs. These receptors all stem from a middle-aged woman in good health and CMV-seronegative.

This chain links TRBV27 with TRBJ2-5; TRBD1 aligns across 7 bases. The CDR3 length is 14 residues. The trim removed 5 bases at V and 2 bases at J, leaving 5 bases unmatched. Germline V CDR1 and CDR2: MNHEY, SMNVEV (reference sequence). The chain's CDR3 is CASSTLGQQETQYF. As DNA, the CDR3 is TGTGCCAGCAGTACCTTGGGACAGCAAGAGACCCAGTACTTC.

This chain connects TRBV18 to TRBJ2-3; possibly TRBD2 for D (5 bases). V was trimmed by 4 bases and J by 2 bases, leaving 19 bases between them. Germline V gene sequence: CDR1 KGHSH, CDR2 LQKENI. CDR3 length equals 17 residues. The CDR3 DNA reads TGTGCCAGCTCACTTTTAATACTAGAGGCGTCCACAGATACGCAGTATTTT. This gives the protein CASSLLILEASTDTQYF.